This T cell receptor beta chain was captured by sequencing in a study of early T cells in non-severe SARS-CoV-2 infection (dated by TCRdb to the early 2020s). In terms of the full investigation: TCR sequencing used bulk RNA from unsorted whole blood, so alpha and beta chains could not be paired.

Study-wide findings and limitations: VDJdb matching was skewed toward anti-spike CD8 responses, so virus-specific expansions were likely underestimated and private and CD4 specificities were missed.

This clonotype was found many times. This receptor's antigen is unknown. No much larger clone exists at a distance of one base, and base qualities are not known. Library generation was performed with 5' RACE. The instrument given in TCRdb is NextSeq 500. Unique molecular identifiers were attached to individual cDNA molecules in the TCR library protocol so that sequencing error and PCR bias could be corrected. Sequencing covered both TCR alpha and beta chains, and within each sample the abundances of alpha and beta sequences were tightly co-correlated. Turning to the authors' computational methods: V gene, J gene and CDR3 annotation of TCR sequences was performed with Decombinator V4. Expanded TCRs were defined as changing significantly between any two time points under a Poisson model with p below 0.0001. Abundances of TCRs were expressed as counts per million after normalisation to the total number of TCRs sequenced in each sample. MAIT TCRs were defined by TRAV1-2 paired with TRAJ12, TRAJ20 or TRAJ33, and iNKT TCRs by TRAV10 paired with TRAJ18. VDJdb, accessed 1 November 2021, was searched for CMV, EBV and SARS-CoV-2 annotated TCRs, excluding TCRs annotated for multiple antigens. Clones were called with MiXCR by TCRdb after fastp trimmed the public reads at Q25, and only in-frame beta chains were retained. Each entry merges the rows of one CDR3 protein and shows their most common DNA and genes. Here the V and J calls rest on TCRdb's processing, not on the authors' analysis. The sample includes 50,000 or so distinct CDR3 sequences, with approximately 5.6% observed a single time. The leading ten clones occupy under 6% of the sample.

Clipping removes 0 bases from V and 6 bases from J, with 2 as the unmatched junction base count. The CDR3 runs 16 residues from the cysteine to the phenylalanine. Only the CDR3 part of the read is kept: 48 bases, read in frame from the first base. The germline V gene yields MGHRA for CDR1 and YSYEKL for CDR2. Set within a cohort of healthcare workers in London, UK, this nested case-control study involved weekly PCR testing of nasopharyngeal swabs along with blood sampling. Healthcare workers were recruited during the week of the UK lockdown, between 23 and 31 March 2020, and followed weekly for up to 16 weeks.

This chain is built from TRBV4-1 and TRBJ2-3, and 14 junctional nucleotides match TRBD2. The receptor's source is an adult who was a healthcare worker with PCR-confirmed SARS-CoV-2 infection or an uninfected control (not recorded which). Source material: whole blood. The nucleotides are TGCGCCAGCAGCCAAGAGGGACTAGCGGGAGCCGATACGCAGTATTTT. Translated, it reads CASSQEGLAGADTQYF.